The next 28 T cell receptor beta chains were all read from a single sample in a study of T-cell memory formation after mild COVID-19. TCRdb used MiXCR to reprocess the 5' RACE reads, holding one entry per CDR3 protein. The table records about 430,000 distinct CDR3 sequences, roughly 18% of them present only once. Sequencing was carried out using PBMCs or a T cell subset sorted from them (not recorded which). These receptors were taken from a man younger than 35 who had mild COVID-19 (a few samples of this study predate the infection). Cell type and time point are not known.

J is TRBJ1-5 and V is TRBV5-6, with 10 bases that match TRBD1. This CDR3 has 19 amino acids. Germline CDR1 is SGHDT and CDR2 is YYEEEE. The V gene end was trimmed by 3 bases and the J gene end by 4 bases; junction bases not matched to a gene: 16. CDR3 coding DNA: TGTGCCAGCAGCTCCCCGGGACAGGGGAACGGAGACGGAAATCAGCCCCAGCATTTT. Translating it yields CASSSPGQGNGDGNQPQHF.

This clonotype was picked up a small number of times. The chain couples TRBV5-1 to TRBJ2-2, with D uncertain. Germline CDR1 SGHRS, CDR2 YFSETQ. V was shortened by 0 bases and J by 6 bases, with 9 bases between the two germline ends. This CDR3 comprises 14 residues. The CDR3 is CASSLVYGAGELFF. Here the CDR3 DNA reads TGCGCCAGCAGCTTGGTGTATGGGGCCGGGGAGCTGTTTTTT.

This clonotype was counted many times. One junction end does not reproduce the germline sequence, and a read error may be involved. The CDR3 spells CASTQESAIQETQYF. DNA of the CDR3: TGCGCCAGCACCCAAGAGTCGGCTATCCAAGAGACCCAGTACTTC. The chain uses TRBV4-1 and TRBJ2-5; D is unclear. This CDR3 has 15 amino acids. The V gene's germline CDR1 is MGHRA and CDR2 YSYEKL.

This clonotype was counted only a few times. The chain is built from TRBV10-3 and TRBJ2-3; D ambiguous. The CDR3 covers 11 residues. Per germline, CDR1 ENHRY and CDR2 SYGVKD. The V end lost 6 bases, the J end lost 2 bases, and 3 bases lay between the germline ends. As DNA, the CDR3 is TGTGCCATCAGCACCACAGATACGCAGTATTTT. The encoded protein is CAISTTDTQYF.

This clonotype was seen a few times. J is TRBJ2-1 and V is TRBV18; D may match TRBD1 or TRBD2 (5 bases each). V lost 3 bases, J lost 2 bases, and 11 bases lay in between. Germline V gives CDR1 KGHSH, CDR2 LQKENI. The CDR3 is 15 residues long. The CDR3 DNA reads as TGTGCCAGCTCACCTGGGGACCCCGCCTACAATGAGCAGTTCTTC. Protein product: CASSPGDPAYNEQFF.

The chain uses TRBV3-1 and TRBJ2-5; 7 bases line up with TRBD1. The CDR3 is made up of 13 amino acids. Trimming cost V 6 bases and J 5 bases; bases outside gene matches: 6. Germline V gene lookup returns CDR1 LGHDT and CDR2 YNNKEL (reference sequence). CDR3 in amino acids: CASRGPRGETQYF. The CDR3 DNA sequence: TGTGCCAGCAGAGGCCCCAGGGGGGAGACCCAGTACTTC.

The chain is built from TRBV5-1 and TRBJ1-6; D is possibly TRBD1 (6 bases). V lost 0 bases and J 7 bases, leaving 11 bases between the germline ends. Per germline, CDR1 SGHRS and CDR2 YFSETQ. This CDR3 is 15 amino acids long. The CDR3 region is CASSLVGGMNSPLHF. CDR3 in DNA: TGCGCCAGCAGCTTGGTAGGGGGTATGAATTCACCCCTCCACTTT.

This clonotype was seen a handful of times. At one of its ends the junction is not consistent with the germline gene, which may arise from a read error. The chain is built from TRBV7-7 and TRBJ1-1; D call uncertain. Germline V gene data show CDR1 as SSHAT and CDR2 as FNYEAQ (reference sequence). The CDR3 has 13 amino acids. The DNA for the CDR3 is TGTGCTAGCAGCTTAAGCGTCGACACTGAAGCTTTCTTT. It yields the protein CASSLSVDTEAFF. Supplemented by reference TRBV7-7 and TRBJ1-1, the full variable domain reads GAGVSQSPRYKVTKRGQDVTLRCDPISSHATLYWYQQALGQGPEFLTYFNYEAQPDKSGLPSDRFSAERPEGSISTLTIQRTEQRDSAMYRCASSLSVDTEAFFGQGTRLTVV.

The CDR3 loop reads CASSILTGETQYF. As DNA, the CDR3 is TGTGCCAGTAGTATCTTGACCGGGGAGACCCAGTACTTC. The rearrangement joins TRBV19 to TRBJ2-5; the D is unclear. CDR3 length: 13 residues. Germline V gives CDR1 LNHDA, CDR2 SQIVND (reference sequence). V dropped 3 bases and J dropped 5 bases, with 10 bases sitting between them.

This clonotype was seen only a few times. The chain is built from TRBV6-5 and TRBJ2-3; 7 nucleotides line up with TRBD2. This CDR3 region has 14 residues. The V gene's germline CDR1 is MNHEY and CDR2 SVGAGI. J was trimmed by 3 bases and V by 6 bases; bases with no gene match: 6. The CDR3 reads CASRTGGVTDTQYF. Here the CDR3 DNA reads TGTGCCAGCAGAACGGGGGGTGTGACAGATACGCAGTATTTT.

The chain couples TRBV5-1 to TRBJ1-5; 7 bases line up with TRBD1. CDR1 is SGHRS, CDR2 YFSETQ, per germline. There are 15 residues in the CDR3. With 3 bases clipped from V and 4 bases from J, the junction kept 7 bases outside the gene matches. CDR3 amino acids: CASSWAGTENQPQHF. The CDR3 DNA reads TGCGCCAGCAGCTGGGCTGGGACAGAAAATCAGCCCCAGCATTTT.

This clonotype was observed at least ten times. CDR3 nucleotide sequence: TGTGCCAGCAGCTTAGTGGGAAACACCATATATTTT. This translates into CASSLVGNTIYF. The chain has TRBV7-2 and TRBJ1-3; D not certain. The V and J ends lost 1 base and 4 bases respectively, with 2 bases between them. This CDR3 region has 12 residues. Looked up from germline, CDR1 is SGHTA and CDR2 is FQGNSA.

The CDR3 DNA reads TGCGCCAGCACTCACTCCTACGAGCAGTACGTC. It is translated as CASTHSYEQYV. V and J are TRBV5-1 and TRBJ2-7; D is undetermined. CDR3 size: 11 residues. Germline CDR1 is SGHRS and CDR2 is YFSETQ. V lost 6 bases, J lost 0 bases, and 4 bases lay in between.

The V call is TRBV7-3, the J call TRBJ2-7; a possible D gene is TRBD2 (5 bases). The CDR3 contains 12 residues. The germline gives CDR1 SGHTA, CDR2 FQGTGA. V gave up 0 bases and J gave up 13 bases, with 13 bases separating them. CDR3 nucleotides: TGTGCCAGCAGCTTAACGAAGGGCGGGTCTTACGTC. Translated: CASSLTKGGSYV.

The chain employs TRBV5-1 and TRBJ2-7, with no clear D. The CDR3 runs 13 residues. The ends were cut back, 0 bases at V and 4 bases at J, with 8 bases in the middle. Per the germline V gene, CDR1 is SGHRS and CDR2 is YFSETQ. For the CDR3, the DNA is TGCGCCAGCAGCTTGGACTACAGTTACGAGCAGTACGTC. Residues: CASSLDYSYEQYV.

The V call is TRBV20-1, the J call TRBJ1-4; TRBD1 might be the D (5 bases). The length of the CDR3 is 13 residues. Germline values: CDR1 DFQATT, CDR2 SNEGSKA (reference sequence). Trimming took off 7 bases at V and 8 bases at J, with 17 bases between the two ends. CDR3 sequence: CSVEVRVGEKLFF. As DNA, the CDR3 is TGCAGTGTCGAGGTCAGGGTTGGGGAAAAACTGTTTTTT.

This clonotype was recorded a few times. The chain joins TRBV24-1 to TRBJ1-5; D is undetermined. V was cut by 4 bases and J by 7 bases, with 13 bases left in between. The germline gives CDR1 KGHDR, CDR2 SFDVKD. The CDR3 is made up of 14 amino acids. In DNA, the CDR3 is TGTGCCACCAGTGACGATTTTGGGCAACAGCCCCAGCATTTT. The encoded protein is CATSDDFGQQPQHF.

This rearrangement joins TRBV6-2 or TRBV6-3 to TRBJ2-3; D possibly corresponds to TRBD1 (5 bases). V gave up 2 bases and J gave up 1 base, with 10 bases separating them. The CDR3 sequence is 15 residues long. CDR1 is MNHEY, CDR2 SVGEGT, per germline. As DNA, the CDR3 is TGTGCCAGCAGTTACCCCAGGGTTGGCACAGATACGCAGTATTTT. Its translation: CASSYPRVGTDTQYF.

The chain uses TRBV4-1 and TRBJ2-3; D gene ambiguous. Trimming took 3 bases from V and 2 from J, leaving 6 bases between them. Germline assignment: CDR1 MGHRA and CDR2 YSYEKL. The CDR3 has 13 residues. DNA of the CDR3: TGCGCCAGCAGCCACATATCCACAGATACGCAGTATTTT. Amino acid sequence: CASSHISTDTQYF.

This clonotype was seen a few times. The chain has TRBV4-3 and TRBJ1-5, with D possibly matching TRBD1 (6 bases). The CDR3 covers 15 residues. Germline CDR1 is LGHNA and CDR2 is YSLEER. V lost 0 bases and J 5 bases, leaving 11 bases between the germline ends. DNA of the CDR3: TGCGCCAGCAGCCAAGAGGGGGGGCTTGATCAGCCCCAGCATTTT. Amino acids: CASSQEGGLDQPQHF.

A single count supports this clonotype. This chain uses TRBV13 with TRBJ2-1; 8 bases match TRBD1. The junction had 2 bases not matched to a gene; V was cut back by 6 bases and J by 4 bases. This CDR3 spans 13 amino acids. Germline V lookup: CDR1 PRHDT, CDR2 FYEKMQ (reference sequence). CDR3 nucleotide sequence: TGTGCCAGCAGTAGACAGGGGTACAATGAGCAGTTCTTC. Protein product: CASSRQGYNEQFF.

This clonotype was recorded at least ten times. The gene calls are TRBV7-3 and TRBJ2-2; D may be TRBD2 (6 bases). This CDR3 comprises 12 residues. The germline gives CDR1 SGHTA, CDR2 FQGTGA. Between the trimmed V and J ends, which lost 6 bases and 8 bases, there was a span of 10 bases. In DNA, the CDR3 is TGTGCCAGCAGGCGGGGAACAGGGGAGCTGTTTTTT. Its protein product is CASRRGTGELFF.

This chain connects TRBV10-3 to TRBJ1-5, with 7 nucleotides matching TRBD1. The CDR3 consists of 15 residues. The V and J ends lost 6 bases and 3 bases, in that order; junction bases with no gene match: 8. CDR1 is ENHRY and CDR2 is SYGVKD in the germline V gene. The CDR3 DNA sequence: TGTGCCATCAGGGCGGACAGGCGGGCCAATCAGCCCCAGCATTTT. The encoded protein is CAIRADRRANQPQHF.

V gene TRBV6-6 combines with J gene TRBJ2-3; no clear D. V was pared by 6 bases and J by 2 bases, with 15 bases between. The CDR3 totals 15 residues. Germline assignment: CDR1 MNHNY and CDR2 SVGAGI (reference sequence). The chain's CDR3 is CASRAPGRDTDTQYF. CDR3 DNA: TGTGCCAGCAGGGCTCCAGGTCGCGACACAGATACGCAGTATTTT.

This clonotype was picked up one time. The chain uses TRBV4-3 and TRBJ2-5; D may be TRBD2 (6 bases). Germline assignment: CDR1 LGHNA and CDR2 YSLEER. V was cut by 0 bases and J by 7 bases, with 15 bases left in between. CDR3 size: 15 residues. The CDR3 spells CASSQERGSASTQYF. The DNA of the CDR3 is TGCGCCAGCAGCCAAGAACGGGGGAGCGCTTCGACCCAGTACTTC.

The rearrangement uses TRBV4-3 and TRBJ2-6; the D call may be TRBD1 or TRBD2 (6 bases each). V was trimmed by 4 bases and J by 2 bases, leaving 15 bases between them. The CDR3 is 17 amino acids. The germline V gene has CDR1 LGHNA and CDR2 YSLEER. The CDR3 nucleotides are TGCGCCAGCAGCCGCGCCGCTCGGGGGCCTGGGGCCAACGTCCTGACTTTC. It encodes CASSRAARGPGANVLTF.

This clonotype was picked up a small number of times. This chain joins TRBV24-1 and TRBJ2-3; TRBD1 matches 9 bases. The CDR3 length is 15 residues. Germline CDR1 and CDR2: KGHDR and SFDVKD. J was trimmed by 3 bases and V by 4 bases; bases with no gene match: 4. Written as DNA, the CDR3 is TGTGCCACCAGTGAGGACAGGGGCGCTACAGATACGCAGTATTTT. Amino acid sequence: CATSEDRGATDTQYF.

The chain joins TRBV2 to TRBJ2-5; D may match TRBD1 or TRBD2 (7 bases each). Germline V gene data show CDR1 as SNHLY and CDR2 as FYNNEI. V lost 2 bases, J lost 4 bases, and 11 bases lay in between. The CDR3 length is 14 residues. CDR3: CASSEQGEGETQYF. CDR3 in DNA: TGTGCCAGCAGTGAACAGGGGGAGGGAGAGACCCAGTACTTC. Combining the CDR3 with reference TRBV2 and TRBJ2-5 gives the whole variable domain EPEVTQTPSHQVTQMGQEVILRCVPISNHLYFYWYRQILGQKVEFLVSFYNNEISEKSEIFDDQFSVERPDGSNFTLKIRSTKLEDSAMYFCASSEQGEGETQYFGPGTRLLVL.